Detailed here is one TCR beta chain. Its specificity is unknown. PCR was performed using 60 Vbeta and 13 Jbeta primers. The data were produced by immunoSEQ multiplex PCR, yet TCRdb's version contains in-frame clones alone and is incomplete. The data hold 90,000 or so clones, with roughly 80% observed a single time. This record belongs to a study of cytomegalovirus exposure and HLA in healthy donors. Study results and caveats: Exclusion as indistinguishable affected some V segments, including TRBV6-2 and TRBV6-3. CMV serostatus alone was available as immune exposure information. Using the classifier, cytomegalovirus status was reportedly diagnosed with high specificity and sensitivity. Listed as cytomegalovirus-associated were approximately 160 TCR beta chains.

Germline V gene lookup returns CDR1 SGHRS and CDR2 YFSETQ. The V and J ends lost 4 bases and 9 bases, in that order; junction bases with no gene match: 6. The CDR3 has 15 amino acids. This receptor was identified in a man in his forties or fifties in good health and CMV-seropositive. The rearrangement uses TRBV5-1 and TRBJ2-1, with 14 nucleotides matching TRBD2. Material for sequencing was PBMCs. The CDR3 is CASSQGLAGVGEQFF. The CDR3 DNA follows: TGCGCCAGCAGCCAGGGACTAGCGGGAGTTGGTGAGCAGTTCTTC.